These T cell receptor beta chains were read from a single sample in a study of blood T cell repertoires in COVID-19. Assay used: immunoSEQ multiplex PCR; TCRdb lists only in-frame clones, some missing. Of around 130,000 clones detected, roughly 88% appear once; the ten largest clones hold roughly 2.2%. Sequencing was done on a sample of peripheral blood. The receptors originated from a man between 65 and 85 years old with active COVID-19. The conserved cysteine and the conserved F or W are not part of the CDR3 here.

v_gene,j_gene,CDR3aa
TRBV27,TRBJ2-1,ASSRSGNTYNEQF
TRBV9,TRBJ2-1,ASTRAGQAYNEQF
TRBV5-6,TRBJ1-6,ASSFGLGDSPLH
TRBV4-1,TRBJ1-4,ASSLTRGGPNEKLF
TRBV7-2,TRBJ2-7,ASSSGDWRGTSFSYEQY
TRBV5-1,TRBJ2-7,ASSRISNPENYEQY
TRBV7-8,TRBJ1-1,ASSFRDKVEAF
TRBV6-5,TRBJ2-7,ASRQGLDLYEQY
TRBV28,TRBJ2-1,ASSSTGGSVNEQF
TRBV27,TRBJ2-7,ASSFLWESPYEQY
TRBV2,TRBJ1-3,ASSASGNTIY
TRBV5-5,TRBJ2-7,ASSSGLAGAYEQY
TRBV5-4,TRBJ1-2,ASSLAKGQGGGYT
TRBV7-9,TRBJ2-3,ASSYRQGLSTDTQY
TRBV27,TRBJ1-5,ASSLIGDQPQH
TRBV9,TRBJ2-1,ASSGPGQGVGEQF
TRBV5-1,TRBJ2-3,ASSSAGTSGGDTQY
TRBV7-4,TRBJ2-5,VSSLTPLGAGGFETQY
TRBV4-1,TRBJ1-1,ASSQDTDRSQAF
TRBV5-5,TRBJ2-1,ASSRVGGSSYNEQF
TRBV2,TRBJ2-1,ASSEAGGPSEQF